This TCR beta chain was documented in a study of T cell responses to AZD1222 COVID-19 vaccine. Regarding the study as a whole: A rise in Spike-specific TCR breadth and depth followed two AZD1222 doses. Unmutated variant regions are reportedly the target of nearly half of TCRs that are spike-specific.

To note about this clone: The antigen remains unidentified.

Measured with immunoSEQ multiplex PCR; TCRdb has only the in-frame clones, and not every one. The sample gives more than 130,000 clones, around nine tenths of which show up once; roughly 3.6% is in the top ten. Sequences were derived from peripheral blood, sampled on day 0 of AZD1222 vaccination. This receptor was identified in an adult in good health.

The DNA for the CDR3 is TGTGCCAGCAGCCCGCGGGGGGGCCAAGCAACTAATGAAAAACTGTTTTTT. It encodes CASSPRGGQATNEKLFF. The gene calls are TRBV11-2 and TRBJ1-4, with D possibly being TRBD1 (6 bases). CDR3 length equals 17 residues. Germline-derived CDR1 and CDR2 are SGHAT and FQNNGV. V lost 5 bases and J lost 0, with 16 bases in between.